A selection of T cell receptor beta chains follows, all from one sample in a study of T cell repertoires in cytomegalovirus infection. Antigens for these TCRs are unknown. TCRdb reanalysed the reads using MiXCR and keeps one entry per CDR3 protein. This sample has 900,000 to 950,000 distinct CDR3 sequences; 25% to 40% occur once, and the top ten carry about an eighth. This sample comprised cultured CD8+ T cells from PBMCs, obtained from culture after CMV antigen stimulation. These receptors were obtained from a human donor in good health (CMV status not recorded). Some clones in this sample may be carry-over from other donors' samples. Both conserved end residues are part of each CDR3. The order of the fields is J gene, D gene, V gene, clone size, CDR3 protein, CDR3 DNA. A D gene is named only where the DNA matches it firmly. Clone size is given for some rows only: seen once, a few or many times, or a class if the clone is expanded.

J gene: TRBJ2-1; D gene: TRBD1; V gene: TRBV19; clone size: many; CDR3 protein: CASSPGQGGSYNEQFF; CDR3 DNA: TGTGCCAGTAGTCCGGGACAGGGCGGCTCCTACAATGAGCAGTTCTTC
J gene: TRBJ2-1; D gene: TRBD2; V gene: TRBV5-1; clone size: many; CDR3 protein: CASSLVASGGLYNEQFF; CDR3 DNA: TGCGCCAGCAGCTTGGTGGCTAGCGGGGGCCTCTACAATGAGCAGTTCTTC
J gene: TRBJ2-6; D gene: NA; V gene: TRBV5-1; clone size: NA; CDR3 protein: CASRLDGAPSAGANVLTF; CDR3 DNA: TGCGCCAGCAGATTAGATGGGGCCCCGAGCGCTGGGGCCAACGTCCTGACTTTC
J gene: TRBJ2-1; D gene: NA; V gene: TRBV7-9; clone size: many; CDR3 protein: CASSQGGPSYNEQFF; CDR3 DNA: TGTGCCAGCAGCCAAGGGGGTCCTTCCTACAATGAGCAGTTCTTC
J gene: TRBJ1-1; D gene: NA; V gene: TRBV7-6; clone size: few; CDR3 protein: CASSFPSGGAMTEAFF; CDR3 DNA: TGTGCCAGCAGCTTCCCCAGCGGGGGTGCGATGACTGAAGCTTTCTTT
J gene: TRBJ1-4; D gene: TRBD1; V gene: TRBV7-6; clone size: NA; CDR3 protein: CASSLRTGSEKLFF; CDR3 DNA: TGTGCCAGCAGCTTACGGACAGGCTCGGAAAAACTGTTTTTT
J gene: TRBJ2-2; D gene: TRBD2; V gene: TRBV27; clone size: NA; CDR3 protein: CACSWGGPASTGELFF; CDR3 DNA: TGTGCCTGCAGTTGGGGGGGACCCGCGAGCACCGGGGAGCTGTTTTTT
J gene: TRBJ1-6; D gene: TRBD1; V gene: TRBV20-1; clone size: once; CDR3 protein: CSARGNRDRVYSPLHF; CDR3 DNA: TGCAGTGCTAGAGGGAACCGGGACAGGGTTTACTCACCCCTCCACTTT
J gene: TRBJ2-3; D gene: NA; V gene: TRBV5-4; clone size: NA; CDR3 protein: CASSLWRVGDTQYF; CDR3 DNA: TGTGCCAGCAGCTTGTGGAGGGTCGGGGATACGCAGTATTTT
J gene: TRBJ2-5; D gene: NA; V gene: TRBV7-6; clone size: NA; CDR3 protein: CASSSPGAQYF; CDR3 DNA: TGTGCCAGCAGCTCCCCGGGGGCCCAGTACTTC
J gene: TRBJ2-5; D gene: NA; V gene: TRBV27; clone size: NA; CDR3 protein: CASSLIQGETQYF; CDR3 DNA: TGTGCCAGCAGTTTAATACAGGGAGAGACCCAGTACTTC
J gene: TRBJ2-5; D gene: NA; V gene: TRBV29-1; clone size: NA; CDR3 protein: CSVESGSDQETQYF; CDR3 DNA: TGCAGCGTTGAATCGGGTAGCGACCAAGAGACCCAGTACTTC
J gene: TRBJ2-7; D gene: NA; V gene: TRBV10-3; clone size: few; CDR3 protein: CAIREETYEQYF; CDR3 DNA: TGTGCCATCAGGGAGGAAACCTACGAGCAGTACTTC
J gene: TRBJ2-3; D gene: TRBD2; V gene: TRBV15; clone size: few; CDR3 protein: CATSRGDGTSFADTQYF; CDR3 DNA: TGTGCCACCAGCAGAGGTGATGGGACTAGTTTTGCAGATACGCAGTATTTT
J gene: TRBJ2-1; D gene: NA; V gene: TRBV13; clone size: NA; CDR3 protein: CASSTASGKGKAEQFF; CDR3 DNA: TGTGCCAGCAGCACCGCCTCCGGGAAGGGAAAGGCTGAGCAGTTCTTC
J gene: TRBJ2-1; D gene: NA; V gene: TRBV27; clone size: NA; CDR3 protein: CASSLSWNNEQFF; CDR3 DNA: TGTGCCAGCAGTTTATCCTGGAACAATGAGCAGTTCTTC
J gene: TRBJ2-5; D gene: NA; V gene: TRBV6-5; clone size: many; CDR3 protein: CASSYSGSRTQYF; CDR3 DNA: TGTGCCAGCAGTTACTCAGGAAGCCGGACCCAGTACTTC
J gene: TRBJ2-5; D gene: NA; V gene: TRBV24-1; clone size: few; CDR3 protein: CATEGETQYF; CDR3 DNA: TGTGCCACCGAGGGAGAGACCCAGTACTTC
J gene: TRBJ2-7; D gene: NA; V gene: TRBV4-1; clone size: NA; CDR3 protein: CASSQVKGPYEQYF; CDR3 DNA: TGCGCCAGCAGCCAAGTCAAGGGGCCCTACGAGCAGTACTTC
J gene: TRBJ2-1; D gene: NA; V gene: TRBV7-6; clone size: few; CDR3 protein: CASSQLVVGNEQFF; CDR3 DNA: TGTGCCAGCAGCCAACTAGTGGTCGGGAATGAGCAGTTCTTC
J gene: TRBJ2-6; D gene: NA; V gene: TRBV2; clone size: NA; CDR3 protein: CASFPGTDSGANVLTF; CDR3 DNA: TGTGCCAGCTTTCCGGGAACAGACTCTGGGGCCAACGTCCTGACTTTC
J gene: TRBJ1-4; D gene: NA; V gene: TRBV25-1; clone size: NA; CDR3 protein: CASRGEGGEAEKLFF; CDR3 DNA: TGTGCCAGCAGGGGCGAAGGGGGGGAAGCTGAAAAACTGTTTTTT
J gene: TRBJ1-6; D gene: NA; V gene: TRBV20-1; clone size: NA; CDR3 protein: CSARDRDNSPLHF; CDR3 DNA: TGCAGTGCTAGAGATAGGGATAATTCACCCCTCCACTTT
J gene: TRBJ2-1; D gene: TRBD2; V gene: TRBV12-5; clone size: NA; CDR3 protein: CASGLAPRAGVPYNEQFF; CDR3 DNA: TGTGCTAGTGGTTTGGCACCTCGGGCGGGGGTTCCCTACAATGAGCAGTTCTTC
J gene: TRBJ1-1; D gene: NA; V gene: TRBV7-2; clone size: few; CDR3 protein: CASSLNLEAFF; CDR3 DNA: TGTGCCAGCAGCTTAAACCTTGAAGCTTTCTTT
J gene: TRBJ1-2; D gene: TRBD1; V gene: TRBV19; clone size: NA; CDR3 protein: CASSITPYPRQGNWYGYTF; CDR3 DNA: TGTGCCAGTAGTATCACCCCCTACCCGAGACAGGGAAATTGGTATGGCTACACCTTC
J gene: TRBJ1-5; D gene: NA; V gene: TRBV5-1; clone size: NA; CDR3 protein: CASSLEVLDSNQPQHF; CDR3 DNA: TGCGCCAGCAGCTTGGAGGTCTTGGATAGCAATCAGCCCCAGCATTTT
J gene: TRBJ2-3; D gene: TRBD2; V gene: TRBV6-2/TRBV6-3; clone size: NA; CDR3 protein: CASTQRGGFDTQYF; CDR3 DNA: TGTGCCAGCACCCAGCGGGGGGGCTTCGATACGCAGTATTTT
J gene: TRBJ1-1; D gene: NA; V gene: TRBV6-2/TRBV6-3; clone size: NA; CDR3 protein: CASCTMNTEAFF; CDR3 DNA: TGTGCCAGCTGCACCATGAACACTGAAGCTTTCTTT
J gene: TRBJ2-5; D gene: TRBD2; V gene: TRBV14; clone size: NA; CDR3 protein: CASSQEGGRKETQYF; CDR3 DNA: TGTGCCAGCAGCCAAGAGGGGGGGAGGAAAGAGACCCAGTACTTC
J gene: TRBJ2-1; D gene: NA; V gene: TRBV7-9; clone size: few; CDR3 protein: CASSFRGSATNNEQFF; CDR3 DNA: TGTGCCAGCAGCTTCCGGGGATCGGCCACCAACAATGAGCAGTTCTTC
J gene: TRBJ2-3; D gene: NA; V gene: TRBV28; clone size: once; CDR3 protein: CASGRDRQSTDMQYF; CDR3 DNA: TGTGCCAGTGGCCGGGACCGACAAAGCACAGATATGCAGTATTTT
J gene: TRBJ1-4; D gene: NA; V gene: TRBV7-3; clone size: few; CDR3 protein: CARKWSTVLEEKLFF; CDR3 DNA: TGTGCCAGGAAATGGAGCACGGTGTTGGAAGAAAAACTGTTTTTT
J gene: TRBJ2-4; D gene: TRBD1; V gene: TRBV19; clone size: NA; CDR3 protein: CASSSLVDRLAKNIQYF; CDR3 DNA: TGTGCCAGTAGTAGCTTAGTGGACAGGCTAGCCAAAAACATTCAGTACTTC
J gene: TRBJ2-3; D gene: NA; V gene: TRBV6-5; clone size: many; CDR3 protein: CASSYSSRDTQYF; CDR3 DNA: TGTGCCAGCAGTTACTCCAGTAGGGATACGCAGTATTTT
J gene: TRBJ1-1; D gene: NA; V gene: TRBV19; clone size: few; CDR3 protein: CASSIEVPVLNTEAFF; CDR3 DNA: TGTGCCAGTAGTATAGAAGTCCCAGTGCTGAACACTGAAGCTTTCTTT
J gene: TRBJ2-2; D gene: NA; V gene: TRBV7-2; clone size: few; CDR3 protein: CASSLHRKGRELFF; CDR3 DNA: TGTGCCAGCAGCCTGCATCGAAAGGGGAGGGAGCTGTTTTTT
J gene: TRBJ2-3; D gene: TRBD2; V gene: TRBV19; clone size: NA; CDR3 protein: CASSRIAGGTDTQYF; CDR3 DNA: TGTGCCAGTAGTAGAATAGCGGGGGGCACAGATACGCAGTATTTT
J gene: TRBJ1-1; D gene: TRBD1; V gene: TRBV27; clone size: NA; CDR3 protein: CASSRDRIEAFF; CDR3 DNA: TGTGCCAGCAGTCGGGACAGAATTGAAGCTTTCTTT
J gene: TRBJ1-1; D gene: NA; V gene: TRBV4-2; clone size: few; CDR3 protein: CASSQEGLGGNTEAFF; CDR3 DNA: TGTGCCAGCAGCCAAGAGGGTCTGGGGGGGAACACTGAAGCTTTCTTT
J gene: TRBJ2-1; D gene: TRBD2; V gene: TRBV27; clone size: few; CDR3 protein: CASSSELAPTYNEQFF; CDR3 DNA: TGTGCCAGCAGTTCGGAACTAGCGCCCACCTACAATGAGCAGTTCTTC
J gene: TRBJ1-1; D gene: TRBD1; V gene: TRBV6-6; clone size: NA; CDR3 protein: CASSYVQGAVTEAFF; CDR3 DNA: TGTGCCAGCAGTTACGTTCAGGGGGCGGTCACTGAAGCTTTCTTT
J gene: TRBJ2-3; D gene: NA; V gene: TRBV9; clone size: NA; CDR3 protein: CASSPVWGDVEGTDTQYF; CDR3 DNA: TGTGCCAGCAGCCCCGTGTGGGGGGACGTCGAGGGCACAGATACGCAGTATTTT
J gene: TRBJ1-2; D gene: NA; V gene: TRBV4-1; clone size: once; CDR3 protein: CASSQRGGDEGLYGYTF; CDR3 DNA: TGCGCCAGCAGCCAGCGGGGGGGGGACGAGGGGCTCTATGGCTACACCTTC
J gene: TRBJ2-1; D gene: NA; V gene: TRBV7-9; clone size: NA; CDR3 protein: CASSLPGGRGNEQFF; CDR3 DNA: TGTGCCAGCAGCTTACCCGGGGGAAGGGGCAATGAGCAGTTCTTC
J gene: TRBJ1-4; D gene: NA; V gene: TRBV7-6; clone size: NA; CDR3 protein: CASSIDPNEKLFF; CDR3 DNA: TGTGCCAGCAGCATAGACCCTAATGAAAAACTGTTTTTT
J gene: TRBJ2-3; D gene: NA; V gene: TRBV7-6; clone size: many; CDR3 protein: CASSPGWRGSTDTQYF; CDR3 DNA: TGTGCCAGCAGCCCAGGGTGGCGGGGTAGCACAGATACGCAGTATTTT
J gene: TRBJ1-1; D gene: TRBD1; V gene: TRBV9; clone size: NA; CDR3 protein: CASSLTGTGGTEAFF; CDR3 DNA: TGTGCCAGCAGTCTTACCGGGACAGGGGGGACTGAAGCTTTCTTT
J gene: TRBJ1-5; D gene: NA; V gene: TRBV12-3/TRBV12-4; clone size: many; CDR3 protein: CASSWHADSNQPQHF; CDR3 DNA: TGTGCCAGCAGTTGGCACGCCGATAGCAATCAGCCCCAGCATTTT